These 7 T cell receptor beta chains were sequenced from one sample in a study of blood T cell repertoires in COVID-19. Profiling relied on immunoSEQ multiplex PCR, and the TCRdb table lists in-frame clones only, not all of them. The table lists a few hundred thousand clones, approximately 91% of them singletons, with 0.8% to 0.9% in the top ten. Material: PBMCs or T cells enriched from blood (not recorded which). The receptors were sampled from a woman aged 40 to 49 who had been exposed to COVID-19.

V and J are TRBV6-6 and TRBJ1-1, with D tentatively TRBD1 (5 bases). Between the trimmed V and J ends, which lost 7 bases and 1 base, there was a span of 13 bases. Germline CDR1 MNHNY, CDR2 SVGAGI (reference sequence). The CDR3 consists of 14 residues. The CDR3, as DNA: TGTGCCAGCACCGCTTCTACAGGGAACACTGAAGCTTTCTTT. Its protein is CASTASTGNTEAFF.

This sequence joins TRBV7-3 and TRBJ1-2, with D unresolved. From germline, CDR1 is SGHTA and CDR2 FQGTGA. Trimming took off 5 bases at V and 3 bases at J, with 16 bases between the two ends. CDR3 length equals 15 residues. In DNA, the CDR3 is TGTGCCAGCAGCGTAAGCTCCCTCTCGGACTATGGCTACACCTTC. Protein product: CASSVSSLSDYGYTF.

This sequence joins TRBV19 and TRBJ1-1; possibly TRBD1 for D (6 bases). Trimming took 5 bases from V and 0 from J, leaving 13 bases between them. This CDR3 comprises 15 residues. Germline lookup yields CDR1 LNHDA and CDR2 SQIVND (reference sequence). CDR3 protein: CASSDPRGMNTEAFF. Here the CDR3 DNA reads TGTGCCAGTAGTGATCCCAGGGGAATGAACACTGAAGCTTTCTTT.

The rearrangement uses TRBV10-3 and TRBJ1-2; D might be TRBD1 (6 bases). Trimming took 2 bases from V and 3 from J, leaving 10 bases between them. Germline V gives CDR1 ENHRY, CDR2 SYGVKD. The length of the CDR3 is 14 residues. The CDR3 coding sequence is TGTGCCATCAGTGAGACAGGGCAGGACTATGGCTACACCTTC. This gives the protein CAISETGQDYGYTF.

This clone appeared once. The chain couples TRBV7-6 to TRBJ2-7; TRBD2 might be the D (6 bases). CDR3 length: 16 residues. Germline lookup yields CDR1 SGHVS and CDR2 FNYEAQ. Trimming removed 5 bases from V and 0 bases from J, with 17 bases in between. CDR3 amino acids: CASSPQGGASSYEQYF. In nucleotides, the CDR3 is TGTGCCAGCAGCCCACAAGGCGGGGCGAGCTCCTACGAGCAGTACTTC.

A single count supports this clone. The chain is built from TRBV19 and TRBJ1-2; tentative D call: TRBD1 (5 bases). The CDR3 totals 13 residues. The V end lost 6 bases, the J end lost 6 bases, and 14 bases lay between the germline ends. The germline V gene encodes CDR1 LNHDA and CDR2 SQIVND (reference sequence). CDR3 amino acids: CASSSAGGDGYTF. The CDR3 nucleotides read TGTGCCAGTAGCTCAGCGGGAGGGGATGGCTACACCTTC.

The V gene is TRBV12-5, the J gene TRBJ1-4; D gene unclear. The CDR3 totals 16 residues. V was trimmed by 3 bases and J by 0 bases, leaving 11 bases between them. CDR1 is LGHNT, CDR2 FRNRAP, per germline. CDR3 coding DNA: TGTGCTAGTGGTTTAGCGGGCGGCTCAACTAATGAAAAACTGTTTTTT. This encodes CASGLAGGSTNEKLFF.